Following are 16 T cell receptor beta chains from one sample sequenced in a study of T-cell memory formation after mild COVID-19. TCRdb redid the calling of the 5' RACE reads with MiXCR, one entry per CDR3 protein. This table holds about 130,000 distinct CDR3 sequences, 5% to 6.5% found once. Input material: PBMCs or a T cell subset sorted from them (not recorded which). These receptor sequences come from an adult woman who had mild COVID-19 (a few samples of this study predate the infection). Cell type and time point are not known.

This clonotype was found many times. The rearrangement links TRBV12-3 or TRBV12-4 to TRBJ2-3; D might be TRBD1 (5 bases). The CDR3 is 14 residues long. Trimming removed 0 bases from V and 6 bases from J, with 10 bases in between. CDR3 residues: CASSLAVGADTQYF. CDR3 in DNA: TGTGCCAGCAGTTTAGCGGTTGGGGCCGATACGCAGTATTTT.

In its sample, this clonotype was seen a few times. Germline and junction disagree at one end, which may indicate a read error. This chain links TRBV2 with TRBJ1-4; 9 bases match TRBD1. CDR1 is SNHLY and CDR2 is FYNNEI in the germline V gene. This CDR3 contains 15 residues. This chain's CDR3 is CASSEAGTGNEKLFF. CDR3 bases: TGTGCCAGCAGCGAAGCCGGGACAGGGAATGAAAAACTGTTTTTT.

This clonotype has only a few counts. The rearrangement links TRBV5-1 to TRBJ1-6, with 8 bases identical to TRBD1. Trimming removed 2 bases from V and 9 bases from J; junction bases left unmatched: 16. CDR3 length: 18 residues. Germline lookup yields CDR1 SGHRS and CDR2 YFSETQ. CDR3: CASSFGSGGRFLLSPLHF. The CDR3 coding sequence is TGCGCCAGCAGCTTCGGTTCAGGGGGCCGCTTTCTCCTTTCACCCCTCCACTTT.

This clonotype was counted only a few times. The rearrangement joins TRBV7-2 to TRBJ1-6, with a weak D call TRBD1 (5 bases). Trimming stripped 10 bases from V and 10 bases from J, with 17 bases between. Germline CDR1 is SGHTA and CDR2 is FQGNSA. There are 13 residues in the CDR3. CDR3 nucleotide sequence: TGTGCCACCAAGTTCGCAGGGAGCTCACCCCTCCACTTT. It codes for CATKFAGSSPLHF.

This clonotype turned up a few times. J is TRBJ2-7 and V is TRBV4-2; tentatively, D is TRBD2 (6 bases). There are 15 residues in the CDR3. The germline V gene has CDR1 LGHNA and CDR2 YNFKEQ. The V gene lost 1 base and the J gene lost 0 bases, with 10 bases spanning the gap. CDR3 nucleotide sequence: TGTGCCAGCAGCCAAGGGCAGGGAGGCTCCTACGAGCAGTACTTC. Translation gives CASSQGQGGSYEQYF.

This clonotype occurred a few times. V is TRBV7-9 and J is TRBJ2-2, with 14 bases matching TRBD2. CDR3 size: 18 residues. Trimming cost V 4 bases and J 4 bases; bases outside gene matches: 8. CDR1 is SEHNR and CDR2 is FQNEAQ in the germline V gene (reference sequence). CDR3 loop: CASSSAGLAGVSTGELFF. CDR3 DNA sequence: TGTGCCAGCAGCTCCGCGGGACTAGCGGGAGTGAGCACCGGGGAGCTGTTTTTT.

In its sample, this clonotype was seen a few times. This chain joins TRBV20-1 and TRBJ1-2; TRBD1 might be the D (5 bases). Between the trimmed V and J ends, which lost 0 bases and 7 bases, there was a span of 18 bases. The CDR3 spans 15 residues. The V gene's germline CDR1 is DFQATT and CDR2 SNEGSKA (reference sequence). CDR3 DNA: TGCAGTGCTAGAGATCCCTTGAGGGGCTCGGCTGGCTACACCTTC. Translation gives CSARDPLRGSAGYTF.

This clonotype was observed a few times. The V call is TRBV10-3, the J call TRBJ2-7; 10 bases align to TRBD1. Per the germline V gene, CDR1 is ENHRY and CDR2 is SYGVKD. V trimming: 8 bases; J trimming: 3 bases; junction bases outside the gene matches: 4. The CDR3 spans 13 residues. CDR3 sequence (DNA): TGTGCCATCGCGACAGGGGGCTACTACGAGCAGTACTTC. Its protein product is CAIATGGYYEQYF.

The genes are TRBV5-4 and TRBJ1-4; perhaps TRBD1 as D (5 bases). Germline CDR1 reads SGHNT; CDR2 reads YYREEE (reference sequence). This CDR3 has 15 amino acids. V lost 1 base and J lost 5, with 12 bases in between. In DNA form, the CDR3 reads TGTGCCAGCAGCTTGAGGGCCGGGGCAAATGAAAAACTGTTTTTT. Its translation is CASSLRAGANEKLFF. The entire variable domain, with the rest obtained from reference TRBV5-4 and TRBJ1-4, is as follows: ETGVTQSPTHLIKTRGQQVTLRCSSQSGHNTVSWYQQALGQGPQFIFQYYREEENGRGNFPPRFSGLQFPNYSSELNVNALELDDSALYLCASSLRAGANEKLFFGSGTQLSVL.

This clonotype was recorded a few times. The V gene is TRBV20-1, the J gene TRBJ2-3; D gene unclear. Trimming cost V 3 bases and J 0 bases, with 4 bases left between them. The CDR3 is 12 residues long. Germline assignment: CDR1 DFQATT and CDR2 SNEGSKA (reference sequence). The CDR3 DNA is TGCAGTGCTAGTCCCAGCACAGATACGCAGTATTTT. Protein: CSASPSTDTQYF.

This clonotype showed up many times. The genes are TRBV20-1 and TRBJ1-5; D gene uncertain. The V end was cut by 4 bases, the J end by 0 bases, with 7 bases between. The CDR3 is made up of 13 amino acids. CDR1 and CDR2 (germline): DFQATT, SNEGSKA (reference sequence). The CDR3: CSAKASSNQPQHF. The DNA of the CDR3 is TGCAGTGCTAAAGCCAGTAGCAATCAGCCCCAGCATTTT.

This clonotype was detected a few times. The chain employs TRBV20-1 and TRBJ2-7; 8 nucleotides match TRBD2. Trimming took 3 bases from V and 1 from J; bases not matched to a gene: 8. The CDR3 extends over 15 amino acids. Germline V gene lookup returns CDR1 DFQATT and CDR2 SNEGSKA (reference sequence). In DNA, the CDR3 is TGCAGTGCTAGGGCAAATAGCGGGAATTCCTACGAGCAGTACTTC. Its protein product is CSARANSGNSYEQYF.

This clonotype was seen repeatedly, ten times or more. This rearrangement joins TRBV30 to TRBJ2-7; TRBD1 matches at 7 bases. CDR3 length: 15 residues. V was pared by 0 bases and J by 2 bases, with 7 bases of the junction left unmatched. The germline V gene encodes CDR1 GTSNPN and CDR2 SVGIG (reference sequence). CDR3 amino acids: CAWSVRGFLPYEQYF. CDR3 bases: TGTGCCTGGAGTGTCAGGGGGTTTCTTCCCTACGAGCAGTACTTC.

This clonotype has at least ten counts. The V gene is TRBV12-3 or TRBV12-4, the J gene TRBJ2-1; D is possibly TRBD1 (6 bases). The CDR3 spans 14 residues. The V and J ends lost 0 bases and 7 bases respectively, with 10 bases between them. This chain's CDR3 is CASSLAQGRNEQFF. The CDR3 region has the DNA TGTGCCAGCAGTTTAGCGCAGGGGCGGAATGAGCAGTTCTTC.

V and J are TRBV20-1 and TRBJ1-3; D gene unclear. Germline V gene sequence: CDR1 DFQATT, CDR2 SNEGSKA (reference sequence). The CDR3 sequence is 11 residues long. V gave up 6 bases and J gave up 4 bases, with 7 bases separating them. CDR3 sequence reads: CSAPGGNTIYF. CDR3 in DNA: TGCAGTGCGCCGGGCGGAAACACCATATATTTT.

Many counts were recorded for this clonotype. V usage is TRBV7-6 and J usage is TRBJ2-2; D unresolved. Between the trimmed V and J ends, which lost 5 bases and 6 bases, there was a span of 13 bases. Germline CDR1 and CDR2: SGHVS and FNYEAQ. The CDR3 totals 14 residues. This CDR3 is CASSTRYEPGELFF. CDR3 nucleotide sequence: TGTGCCAGCAGCACCCGATACGAACCCGGGGAGCTGTTTTTT.